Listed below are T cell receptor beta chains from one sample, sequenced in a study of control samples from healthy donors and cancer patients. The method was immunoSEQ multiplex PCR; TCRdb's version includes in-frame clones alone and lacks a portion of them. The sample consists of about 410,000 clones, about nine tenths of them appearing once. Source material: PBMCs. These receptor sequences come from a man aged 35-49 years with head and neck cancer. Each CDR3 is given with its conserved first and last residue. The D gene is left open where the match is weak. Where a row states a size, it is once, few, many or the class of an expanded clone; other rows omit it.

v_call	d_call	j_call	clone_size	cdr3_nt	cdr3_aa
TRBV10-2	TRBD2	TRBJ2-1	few	TGCGCCAGCAGCCCCGCGGGGGGATACAATGAGCAGTTCTTC	CASSPAGGYNEQFF
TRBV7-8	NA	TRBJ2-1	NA	TGTGCCAGCAGCTTAGCCGCTGGCGACAGGTACAATGAGCAGTTCTTC	CASSLAAGDRYNEQFF
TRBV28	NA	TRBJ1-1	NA	TGTGCCAGCAGTTTGACCAACCGTGGCACTGAAGCTTTCTTT	CASSLTNRGTEAFF
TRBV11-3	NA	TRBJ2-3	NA	TGTGCCAGTTCCTTTTCCAGCGTCACTAGCACAGATACGCAGTATTTT	CASSFSSVTSTDTQYF
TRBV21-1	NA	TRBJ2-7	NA	TGTGCCAGCAGCAAACGGTTGGGGTGCCTTGACGACAGGGGCAGAAACAGGGAGGACGAGCAGTACTTC	CASSKRLGCLDDRGRNREDEQYF
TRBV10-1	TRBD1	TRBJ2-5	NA	TGCGCCAGCAGTCCAAACAGGGGGACATCGGAGACCCAGTACTTC	CASSPNRGTSETQYF
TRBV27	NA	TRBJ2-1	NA	TGTGCCAGCAGTTTAGGTTCAATTAGTGAGCAGTTCTTC	CASSLGSISEQFF
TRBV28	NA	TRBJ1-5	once	TGTGCCAGCAGTTTATGGCAGGGTCTCCATCAGCCCCAGCATTTT	CASSLWQGLHQPQHF
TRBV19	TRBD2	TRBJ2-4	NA	TGTGCCAGTAGTATAGAGGGGGGACTAGCGGGCGCCAAAAACATTCAGTACTTC	CASSIEGGLAGAKNIQYF
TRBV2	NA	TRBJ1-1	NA	TGTGCCAGCAGCCTGGACAGTATTCAAGCGGTCACTGAAGCTTTCTTT	CASSLDSIQAVTEAFF
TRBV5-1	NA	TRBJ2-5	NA	TGCGCCAGCAGCTCGTACCTAGGGGGAGAGACCCAGTACTTC	CASSSYLGGETQYF
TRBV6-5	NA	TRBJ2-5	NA	TGTGCCAGCCCGGGGGGCGGTGAGACCCAGTACTTC	CASPGGGETQYF
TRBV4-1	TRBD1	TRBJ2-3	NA	TGCGCCAGCAGCCAAGAAAGGGACAGGGGGCAGTATTTT	CASSQERDRGQYF
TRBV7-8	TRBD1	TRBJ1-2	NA	TGTGCCAGCAGCCGCCTTACTATGGTCGGACAGGTCCCGGGCTATGGCTACACCTTC	CASSRLTMVGQVPGYGYTF
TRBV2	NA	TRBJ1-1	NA	TGTGCCAGCAGCCGCCCCGGTTGGAACACTGAAGCTTTCTTT	CASSRPGWNTEAFF
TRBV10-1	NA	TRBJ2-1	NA	TGCGCCAGCAGTGAGTCACAGGGAAGTTTCAATGAGCAGTTCTTC	CASSESQGSFNEQFF
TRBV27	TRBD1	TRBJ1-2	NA	TGTGCCAGCAGTACCATCGTTACAGGGGGCTTGAGCTATGGCTACACCTTC	CASSTIVTGGLSYGYTF
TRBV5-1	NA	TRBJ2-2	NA	TGCGCCAGCAGCGAGCTCCGGGTTCCTAAGGAAGGGGAGCTGTTTTTT	CASSELRVPKEGELFF
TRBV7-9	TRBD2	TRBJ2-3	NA	TGTGCCAGCAGCCTAGCGGGGGGGATCACAGATACGCAGTATTTT	CASSLAGGITDTQYF
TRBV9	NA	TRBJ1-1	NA	TGTGCCAGCAGCCTTACCTTGTCGAACACTGAAGCTTTCTTT	CASSLTLSNTEAFF
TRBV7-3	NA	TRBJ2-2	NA	TGTGCCAGCAGCTTAACGGGACGGATCACCGGGGAGCTGTTTTTT	CASSLTGRITGELFF
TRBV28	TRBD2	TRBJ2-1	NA	TGTGCCAGTGGAGTTACTAGCGTCAATGAGCAGTTCTTC	CASGVTSVNEQFF
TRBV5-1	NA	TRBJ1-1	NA	TGCGCCAGCAGCTTGGTTGTCAGTTTGATGACGCCGGGGACTGAAGCTTTCTTT	CASSLVVSLMTPGTEAFF
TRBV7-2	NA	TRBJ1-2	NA	TGTGCCAGCACGCCGGACCGTCCCGTTAACTATGGCTACACCTTC	CASTPDRPVNYGYTF
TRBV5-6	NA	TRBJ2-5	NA	TGTGCCAGCAGCTTGGAGGGAGGCGGGTGGGGTCCAGAGACCCAGTACTTC	CASSLEGGGWGPETQYF
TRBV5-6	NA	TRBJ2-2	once	TGTGCCAGCAGCTTCTCGGGCCAAGGGGGACCGAACACCGGGGAGCTGTTTTTT	CASSFSGQGGPNTGELFF
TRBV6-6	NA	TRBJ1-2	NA	TGTGCCAGCAGTAACCGGGACCGTGATGGCTACACCTTC	CASSNRDRDGYTF
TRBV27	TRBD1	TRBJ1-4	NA	TGTGCCAGCAGTCGCGGACAGGGGGTGGTTGAAAAACTGTTTTTT	CASSRGQGVVEKLFF
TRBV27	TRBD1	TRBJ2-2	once	TGTGCCAGCAGTCCCCTGACAGGGTTTGCGACCACCGGGGAGCTGTTTTTT	CASSPLTGFATTGELFF
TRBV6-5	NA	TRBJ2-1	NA	TGTGCCAGCAGTTCCCAGGGATCCTACAATGAGCAGTTCTTC	CASSSQGSYNEQFF
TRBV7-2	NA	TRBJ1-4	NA	TGTGCCAGCAGCTTACAGGCAACGAATGAAAAACTGTTTTTT	CASSLQATNEKLFF
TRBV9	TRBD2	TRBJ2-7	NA	TGTGCCAGCAGCCTGATGGGGGGGGAAGGCTACGAGCAGTACTTC	CASSLMGGEGYEQYF
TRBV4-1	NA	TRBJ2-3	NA	TGCGCCAGCAGCCAAGTCTCGGGCAGGGGGGCTGGCACAGATACGCAGTATTTT	CASSQVSGRGAGTDTQYF
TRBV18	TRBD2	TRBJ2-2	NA	TGTGCCAGCTCACCAAGCGGGGGTTTCGGGGAGCTGTTTTTT	CASSPSGGFGELFF
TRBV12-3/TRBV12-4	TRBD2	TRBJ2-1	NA	TGTGCCAGCAGTCCTAGCGGAGGCAGTGAGCAGTTCTTC	CASSPSGGSEQFF
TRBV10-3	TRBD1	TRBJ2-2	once	TGTGCCATCAGTAAGGGGGCAGCGAACACCGGGGAGCTGTTTTTT	CAISKGAANTGELFF
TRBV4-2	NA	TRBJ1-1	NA	TGTGCCAGCAGCCAAGTCGTGAGTAGGGTGCCTGAAGCTTTCTTT	CASSQVVSRVPEAFF
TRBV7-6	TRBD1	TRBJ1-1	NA	TGTGCCAGCAGCTTAATTGCCGTAACAGGGGGCGGCACTGAAGCTTTCTTT	CASSLIAVTGGGTEAFF
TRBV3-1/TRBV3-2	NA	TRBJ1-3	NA	TGTGCCAGCAGCCAAGCCGGCGGTAGTGGAAACACCATATATTTT	CASSQAGGSGNTIYF
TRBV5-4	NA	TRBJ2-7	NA	TGTGCCAGCAGCTTGGGTACCGGGGCCAGTTTGGGCGAGCAGTACTTC	CASSLGTGASLGEQYF
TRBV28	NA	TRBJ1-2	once	TGTGCCAGCAGTTTATCTTCCAGGGAGAGATATGGCTACACCTTC	CASSLSSRERYGYTF
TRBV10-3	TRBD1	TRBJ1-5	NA	TGTGCCATCAGGGAGGGACAGCCTAATCAGCCCCAGCATTTT	CAIREGQPNQPQHF
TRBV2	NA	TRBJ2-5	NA	TGTGCCAGCATCCGACTAGTCGCCAAGGAGACCCAGTACTTC	CASIRLVAKETQYF
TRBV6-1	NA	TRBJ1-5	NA	TGTGCCAGCAGTGAAGTGGGGGGGGCGAGGCAGCCCCAGCATTTT	CASSEVGGARQPQHF
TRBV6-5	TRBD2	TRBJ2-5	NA	TGTGCCAGCAGACTGACTAGCGGTCATCAAGAGACCCAGTACTTC	CASRLTSGHQETQYF
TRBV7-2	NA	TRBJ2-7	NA	TGTGCCAGCAGCTCCCGAAGAGGGGGCGAGCAGTACTTC	CASSSRRGGEQYF
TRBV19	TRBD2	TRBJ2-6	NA	TGTGCCAGTAGTTCCTCAGGGAGGGCTGGGGCCAACGTCCTGACTTTC	CASSSSGRAGANVLTF
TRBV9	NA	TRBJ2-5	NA	TGTGCCAGCAGCCCCCGATCGAGAGAGACCCAGTACTTC	CASSPRSRETQYF